Given below is one T cell receptor (beta chain) in context. The method was immunoSEQ multiplex PCR; TCRdb's version includes in-frame clones alone and lacks a portion of them. The sample lists roughly 700,000 clones; 70% to 90% were seen once. Treatment reported: roughly 19 received Ad26.COV2.S at low or high dose, single or two shots; about 5 received placebo; per-sample allocation not given. The study sampled participants on day 63 after the first vaccine or placebo injection. Within Boston, the person who donated was an adult of 18-55 years. Wuhan-strain SARS-CoV-2 spike was expressed by the Ad26 vector that made up the vaccine. This record comes from a study of Ad26.COV2.S vaccination and SARS-CoV-2 variants. Study overall: The COV1001 Ad26.COV2.S trial arm included the donor. Doses of Ad26.COV2.S were injected into muscle once or twice, 56 days apart.

This CDR3 is built from 13 residues. Germline CDR1 reads SGHRS; CDR2 reads YFSETQ. V shed 7 bases and J shed 4 bases, with 14 bases lying between them. The V call is TRBV5-1, the J call TRBJ1-1; a possible D gene is TRBD1 (6 bases). Sequenced material: peripheral blood, taken in a trial of Ad26.COV2.S vaccine versus placebo. This TCR was recovered from a person between 18 and 59 years old who received the Ad26.COV2.S COVID-19 vaccine or a placebo. The CDR3 sequence is CASATDSSTEAFF. Written as DNA, the CDR3 is TGCGCCAGCGCTACGGACAGTAGCACTGAAGCTTTCTTT.